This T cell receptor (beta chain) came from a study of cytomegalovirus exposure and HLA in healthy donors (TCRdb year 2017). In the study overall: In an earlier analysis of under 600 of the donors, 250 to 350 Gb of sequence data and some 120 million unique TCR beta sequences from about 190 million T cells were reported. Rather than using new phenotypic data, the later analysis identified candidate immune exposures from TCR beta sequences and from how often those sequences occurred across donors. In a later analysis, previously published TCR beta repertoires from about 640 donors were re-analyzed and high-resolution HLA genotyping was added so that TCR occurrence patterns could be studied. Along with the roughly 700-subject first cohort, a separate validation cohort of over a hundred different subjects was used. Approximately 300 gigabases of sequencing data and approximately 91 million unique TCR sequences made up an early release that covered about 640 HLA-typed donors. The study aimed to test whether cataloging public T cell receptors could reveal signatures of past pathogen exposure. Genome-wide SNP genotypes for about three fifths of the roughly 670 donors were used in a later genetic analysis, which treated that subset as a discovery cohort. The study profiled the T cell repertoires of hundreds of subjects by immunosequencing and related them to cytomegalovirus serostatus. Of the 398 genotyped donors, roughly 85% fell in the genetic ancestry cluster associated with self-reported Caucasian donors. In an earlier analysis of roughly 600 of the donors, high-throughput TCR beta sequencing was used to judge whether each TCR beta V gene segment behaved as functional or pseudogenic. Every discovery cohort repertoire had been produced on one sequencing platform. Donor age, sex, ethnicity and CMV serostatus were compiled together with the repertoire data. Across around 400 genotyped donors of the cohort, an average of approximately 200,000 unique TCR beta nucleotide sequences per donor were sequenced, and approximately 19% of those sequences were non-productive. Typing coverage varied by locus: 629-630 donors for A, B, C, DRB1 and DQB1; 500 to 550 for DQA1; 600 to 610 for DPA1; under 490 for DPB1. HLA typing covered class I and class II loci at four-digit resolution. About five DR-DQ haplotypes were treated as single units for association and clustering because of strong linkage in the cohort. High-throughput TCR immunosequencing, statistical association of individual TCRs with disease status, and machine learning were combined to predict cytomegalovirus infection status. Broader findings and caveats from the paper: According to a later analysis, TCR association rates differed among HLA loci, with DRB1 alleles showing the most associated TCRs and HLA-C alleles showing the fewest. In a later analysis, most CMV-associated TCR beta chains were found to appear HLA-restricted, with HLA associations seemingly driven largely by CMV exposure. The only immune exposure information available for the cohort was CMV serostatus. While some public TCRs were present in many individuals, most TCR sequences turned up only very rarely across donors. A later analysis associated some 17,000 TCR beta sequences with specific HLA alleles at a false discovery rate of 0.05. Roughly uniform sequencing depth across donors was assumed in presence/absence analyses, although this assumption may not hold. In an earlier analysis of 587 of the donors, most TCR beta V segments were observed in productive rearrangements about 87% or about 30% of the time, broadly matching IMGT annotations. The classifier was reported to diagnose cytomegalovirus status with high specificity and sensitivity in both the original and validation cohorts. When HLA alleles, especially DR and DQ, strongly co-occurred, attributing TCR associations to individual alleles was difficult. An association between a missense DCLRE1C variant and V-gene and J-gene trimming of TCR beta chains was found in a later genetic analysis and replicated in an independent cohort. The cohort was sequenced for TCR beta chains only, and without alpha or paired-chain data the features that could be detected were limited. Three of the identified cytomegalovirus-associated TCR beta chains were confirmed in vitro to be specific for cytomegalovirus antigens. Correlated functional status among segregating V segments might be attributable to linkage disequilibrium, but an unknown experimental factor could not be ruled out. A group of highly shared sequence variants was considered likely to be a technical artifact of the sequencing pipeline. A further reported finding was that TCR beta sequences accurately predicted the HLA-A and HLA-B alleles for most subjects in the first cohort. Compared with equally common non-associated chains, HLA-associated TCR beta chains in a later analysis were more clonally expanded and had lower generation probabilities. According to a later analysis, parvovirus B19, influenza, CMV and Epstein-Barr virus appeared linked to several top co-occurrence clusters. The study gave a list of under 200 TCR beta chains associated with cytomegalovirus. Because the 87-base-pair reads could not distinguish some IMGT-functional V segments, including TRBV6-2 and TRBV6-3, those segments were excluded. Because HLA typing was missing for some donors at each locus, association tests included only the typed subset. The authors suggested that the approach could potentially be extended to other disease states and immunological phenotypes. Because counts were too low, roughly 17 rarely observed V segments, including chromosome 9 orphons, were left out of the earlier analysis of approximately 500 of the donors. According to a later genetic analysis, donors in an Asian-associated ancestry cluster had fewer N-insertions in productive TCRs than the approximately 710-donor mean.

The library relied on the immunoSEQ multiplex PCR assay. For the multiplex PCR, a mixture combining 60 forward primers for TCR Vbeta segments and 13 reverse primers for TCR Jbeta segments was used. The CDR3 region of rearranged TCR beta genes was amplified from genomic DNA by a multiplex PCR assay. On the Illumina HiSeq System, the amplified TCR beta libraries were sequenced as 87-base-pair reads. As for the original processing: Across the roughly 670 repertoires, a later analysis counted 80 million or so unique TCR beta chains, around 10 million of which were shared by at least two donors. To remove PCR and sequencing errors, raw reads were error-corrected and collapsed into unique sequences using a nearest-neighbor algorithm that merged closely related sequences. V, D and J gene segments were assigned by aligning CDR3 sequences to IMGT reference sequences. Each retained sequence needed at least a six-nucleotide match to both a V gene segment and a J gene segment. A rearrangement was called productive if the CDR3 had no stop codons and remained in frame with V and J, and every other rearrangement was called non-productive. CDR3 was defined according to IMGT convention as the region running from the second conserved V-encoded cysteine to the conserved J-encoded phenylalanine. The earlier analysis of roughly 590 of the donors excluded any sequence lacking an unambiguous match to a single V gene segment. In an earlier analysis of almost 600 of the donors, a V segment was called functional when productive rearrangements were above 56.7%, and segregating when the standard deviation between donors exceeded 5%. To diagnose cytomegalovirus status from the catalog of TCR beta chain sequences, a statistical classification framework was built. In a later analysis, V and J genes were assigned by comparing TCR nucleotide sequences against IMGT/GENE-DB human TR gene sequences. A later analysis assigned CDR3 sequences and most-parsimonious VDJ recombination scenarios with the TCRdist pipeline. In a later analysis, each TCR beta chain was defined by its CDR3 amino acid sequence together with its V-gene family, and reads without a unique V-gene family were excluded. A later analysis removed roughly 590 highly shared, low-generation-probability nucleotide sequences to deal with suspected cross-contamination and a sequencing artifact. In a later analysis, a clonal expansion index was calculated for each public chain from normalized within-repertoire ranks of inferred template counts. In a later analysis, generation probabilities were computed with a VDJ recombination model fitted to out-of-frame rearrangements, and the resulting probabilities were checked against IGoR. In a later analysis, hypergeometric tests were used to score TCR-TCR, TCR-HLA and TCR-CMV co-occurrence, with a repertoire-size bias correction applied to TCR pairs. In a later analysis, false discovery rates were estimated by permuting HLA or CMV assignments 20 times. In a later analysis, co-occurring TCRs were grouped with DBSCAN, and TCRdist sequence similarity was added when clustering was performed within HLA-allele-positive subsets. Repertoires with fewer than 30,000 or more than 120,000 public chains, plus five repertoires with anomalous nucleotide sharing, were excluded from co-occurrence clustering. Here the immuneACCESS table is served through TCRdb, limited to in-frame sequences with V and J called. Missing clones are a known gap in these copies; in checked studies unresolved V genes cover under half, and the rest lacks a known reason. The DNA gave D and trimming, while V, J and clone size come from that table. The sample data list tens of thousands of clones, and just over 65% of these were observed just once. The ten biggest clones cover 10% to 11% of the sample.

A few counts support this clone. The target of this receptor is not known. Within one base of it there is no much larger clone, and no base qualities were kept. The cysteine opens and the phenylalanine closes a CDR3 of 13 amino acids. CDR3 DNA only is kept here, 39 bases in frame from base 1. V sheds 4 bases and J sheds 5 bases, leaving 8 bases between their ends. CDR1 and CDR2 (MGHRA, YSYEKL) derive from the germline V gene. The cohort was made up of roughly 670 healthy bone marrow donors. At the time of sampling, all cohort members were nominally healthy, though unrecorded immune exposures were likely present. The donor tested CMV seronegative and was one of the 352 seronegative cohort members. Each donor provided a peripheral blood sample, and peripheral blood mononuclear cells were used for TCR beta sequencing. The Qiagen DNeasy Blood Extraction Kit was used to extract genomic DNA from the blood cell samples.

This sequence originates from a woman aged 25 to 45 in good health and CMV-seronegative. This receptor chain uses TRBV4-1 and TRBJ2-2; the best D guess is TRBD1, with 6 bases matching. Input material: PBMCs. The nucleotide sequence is TGCGCCAGCAGCCGTAGGGGGACCGGGGAGCTGTTTTTT. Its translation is CASSRRGTGELFF.